The clone carrying this T cell receptor (beta chain) was observed once. Its antigen is currently unknown. Germline CDR1 LNHNV, CDR2 YYDKDF (reference sequence). Trimming took 3 bases from V and 5 from J, leaving 10 bases between them. This CDR3 comprises 13 residues. This sample was taken from a study of cytomegalovirus exposure and HLA in healthy donors. Whole-study findings and limits: The study designated 150 or so TCR beta chains cytomegalovirus-associated. DRB1 had the most TCR associations and HLA-C the fewest, a later analysis found, with rates varying by HLA locus.

The study ran its PCR with 60 Vbeta and 13 Jbeta primers. Only in-frame clones appear in the TCRdb table, and some are missing; sequencing was by immunoSEQ multiplex PCR. The sample consists of 80,000 to 95,000 clones, under 80% of them appearing once. The sequenced sample consisted of PBMCs. The source is a man in his late teens or twenties in good health and CMV-seropositive. The chain is built from TRBV15 and TRBJ2-5, with D possibly matching TRBD2 (5 bases). The CDR3 loop reads CATSSGLSETQYF. CDR3 in DNA: TGTGCCACCAGCAGCGGACTTTCGGAGACCCAGTACTTC.